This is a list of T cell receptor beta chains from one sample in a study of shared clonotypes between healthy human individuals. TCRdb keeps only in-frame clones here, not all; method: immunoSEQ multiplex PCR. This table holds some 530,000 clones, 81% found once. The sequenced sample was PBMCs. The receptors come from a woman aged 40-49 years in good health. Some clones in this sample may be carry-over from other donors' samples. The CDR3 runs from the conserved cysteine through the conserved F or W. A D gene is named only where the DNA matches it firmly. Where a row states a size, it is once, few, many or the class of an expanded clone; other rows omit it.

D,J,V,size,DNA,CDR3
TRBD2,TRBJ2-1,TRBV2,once,TGTGCCAGCAGTTACAGCGGGAGGCCCCAGTTCTTC,CASSYSGRPQFF
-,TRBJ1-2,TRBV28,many,TGTGCCAGCAGCCGACAGCTTCACGCTAACTATGGCTACACCTTC,CASSRQLHANYGYTF
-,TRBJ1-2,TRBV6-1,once,TGTGCCAGCAGGTCGGACGAGTATGGCTACACCTTC,CASRSDEYGYTF
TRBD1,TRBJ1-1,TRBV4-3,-,TGCGCCAGCAGCCAGGGACAGCGGAACACTGAAGCTTTCTTT,CASSQGQRNTEAFF
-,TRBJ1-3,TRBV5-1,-,TGCGCCAGCAGCTCACCCGACAGTGGAAACACCATATATTTT,CASSSPDSGNTIYF
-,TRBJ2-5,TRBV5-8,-,TGTGCCAGCAGCTTCTTGGGTTCGATTGGAGAGACCCAGTACTTC,CASSFLGSIGETQYF
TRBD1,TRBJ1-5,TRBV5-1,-,TGCGCCAGCAGCCCCAGACAGGGTCAGCCCCAGCATTTT,CASSPRQGQPQHF
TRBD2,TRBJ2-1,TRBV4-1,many,TGCGCCAGCAGTTTTAGCGGGAGGTCGTTCTTC,CASSFSGRSFF
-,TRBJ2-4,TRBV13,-,TGTGCCAGCAGCCAGGGCCCCCTTTTAAACATTCAGTACTTC,CASSQGPLLNIQYF
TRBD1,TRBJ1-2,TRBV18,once,TGTGCCAGCTCACCCGATACGAACAGGGGGTATGGCTACACCTTC,CASSPDTNRGYGYTF
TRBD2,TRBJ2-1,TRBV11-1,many,TGTGCCAGCAGGGCTAGCGGGAACAATGAGCAGTTCTTC,CASRASGNNEQFF
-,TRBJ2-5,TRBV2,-,TGTGCCAGCAGCAAAGACATACCACAAGAGACCCAGTACTTC,CASSKDIPQETQYF
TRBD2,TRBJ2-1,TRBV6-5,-,TGTGCCAGCAGTTACTCGCTAGCGGAATCCTACAATGAGCAGTTCTTC,CASSYSLAESYNEQFF
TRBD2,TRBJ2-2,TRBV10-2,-,TGCGCCAGCAGTGTCTCGGGACTAGGAAACACCGGGGAGCTGTTTTTT,CASSVSGLGNTGELFF
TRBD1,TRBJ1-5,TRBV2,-,TGTGCCAGCAGCGGGACAGGCAATAGCAATCAGCCCCAGCATTTT,CASSGTGNSNQPQHF
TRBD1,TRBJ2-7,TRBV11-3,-,TGTGCCAGCAGCTTAGCTGGGGACAGATCCTACGAGCAGTACTTC,CASSLAGDRSYEQYF
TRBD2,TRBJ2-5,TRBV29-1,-,TGCAGCGTTGAAGGGACTAGCGGGATGGGGTTACAAGAGACCCAGTACTTC,CSVEGTSGMGLQETQYF
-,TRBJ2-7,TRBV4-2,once,TGTGCCAGCAGCCAAGCCGGGGCAGGGGGGTTCCACGAGCAGTACTTC,CASSQAGAGGFHEQYF
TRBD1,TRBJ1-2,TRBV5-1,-,TGCGCCAGCAGTTTACAGGGGAACTATTGCTACACCTTC,CASSLQGNYCYTF
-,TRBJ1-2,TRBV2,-,TGTGCCAGCAGTGCTACCCGGGCCGAGGGAGACTATGGCTACACCTTC,CASSATRAEGDYGYTF
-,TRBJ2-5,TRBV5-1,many,TGCGCCAGCAGCCCCGGTCCCCAAGAGACCCAGTACTTC,CASSPGPQETQYF
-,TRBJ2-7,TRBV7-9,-,TGTGCCAGCAGCCCCTCCGCCCTCTCCTACGAGCAGTACTTC,CASSPSALSYEQYF
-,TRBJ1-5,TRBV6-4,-,TGTGCCAGCAGTGACTCGGGACTGACTAGGCATCAGCCCCAGCATTTT,CASSDSGLTRHQPQHF
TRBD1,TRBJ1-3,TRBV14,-,TGTGCCAGCAGCCTCCCGACAGGGCCCGGAAACACCATATATTTT,CASSLPTGPGNTIYF
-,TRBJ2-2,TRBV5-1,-,TGCGCCAGCAGCTTTGGGAGTGCGAACACCGGGGAGCTGTTTTTT,CASSFGSANTGELFF
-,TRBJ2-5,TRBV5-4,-,TGTGCCAGCAGCTTGACTACACAAGAGACCCAGTACTTC,CASSLTTQETQYF
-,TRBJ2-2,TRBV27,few,TGTGCCAGCACCCCGGCGGAGGCCGGGGAGCTGTTTTTT,CASTPAEAGELFF
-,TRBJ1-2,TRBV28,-,-,CASSSSGEGYTF
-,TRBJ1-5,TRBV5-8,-,TGTGCCAGACCTTTAGGTGAAGAGCCCCAGCATTTT,CARPLGEEPQHF
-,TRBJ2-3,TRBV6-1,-,TGTGCCAGCAGTGATTGGGGGGAAGGAAACACGCAGTATTTT,CASSDWGEGNTQYF
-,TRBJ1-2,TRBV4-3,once,TGCGCCAGCAGCCAGGCGACAGGTTGGGGCTATGGCTACACCTTC,CASSQATGWGYGYTF
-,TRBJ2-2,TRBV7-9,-,TGTGCCACTCACCGAGCCAGGGTAAACACCGGGGAGCTGTTTTTT,CATHRARVNTGELFF
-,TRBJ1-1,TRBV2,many,TGTGCCAGCAGTCGAAAATCGGCCATGAACACTGAAGCTTTCTTT,CASSRKSAMNTEAFF
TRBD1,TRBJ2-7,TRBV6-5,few,TGTGCCAGCAGTTACCTATCGGGACAGGGGCTCTACGAGCAGTACTTC,CASSYLSGQGLYEQYF
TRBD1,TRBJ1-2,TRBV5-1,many,TGCGCCAGCAGCTTGGCCCGGGACAGTGATGGCTACACCTTC,CASSLARDSDGYTF
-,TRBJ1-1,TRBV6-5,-,TGTGCTGCACACACAGGATCGAACACTGAAGCTTTCTTT,CAAHTGSNTEAFF
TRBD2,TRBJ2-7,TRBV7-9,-,TGTGCCAGCAGCTTAACATACCAGCGGACTAGCGGGAGACACGAGCAGTACTTC,CASSLTYQRTSGRHEQYF
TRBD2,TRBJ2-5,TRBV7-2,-,TGTGCCAGCAGCTTAAGGTCGGGAGGGGAGACCCAGTACTTC,CASSLRSGGETQYF
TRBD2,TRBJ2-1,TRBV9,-,TGTGCCAGCAGCTTAGCTAGCGGTCATAGCTCCTACAATGAGCAGTTCTTC,CASSLASGHSSYNEQFF
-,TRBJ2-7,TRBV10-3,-,TGTGCCATCAAGGGATCCCACGAGCAGTACTTC,CAIKGSHEQYF
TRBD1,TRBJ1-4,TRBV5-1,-,TGCGCCAGCAGCACGGATGGCAACAGGGGTGAAAAACTGTTTTTT,CASSTDGNRGEKLFF
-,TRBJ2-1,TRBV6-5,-,TGTGCCAGCAGTTGGAATAACAATGAGCAGTTCTTC,CASSWNNNEQFF
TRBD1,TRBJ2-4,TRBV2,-,TGTGCCAGCAGCCGTGGAGCAGGGGGTTCCAAAAACATTCAGTACTTC,CASSRGAGGSKNIQYF
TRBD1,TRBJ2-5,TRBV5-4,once,TGTGCCAGCAGCTTTGACAGGGGAGAGACCCAGTACTTC,CASSFDRGETQYF
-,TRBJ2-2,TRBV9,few,TGTGCCAGCAGCGTAGGAGGGGGCACCGGGGAGCTGTTTTTT,CASSVGGGTGELFF
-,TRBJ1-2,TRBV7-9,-,TGTGCCAGCAGCTTCGGCCAGCCCCAAGGGGGCTACACCTTC,CASSFGQPQGGYTF
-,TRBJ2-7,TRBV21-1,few,TGTGCCAGCAGCAAAGGCGCAGGGGGCTCGGGCGAGCAGTACTTC,CASSKGAGGSGEQYF
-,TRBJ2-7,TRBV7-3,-,TGTGCCAGCAGCTCTTACGAGCAGTACTTC,CASSSYEQYF
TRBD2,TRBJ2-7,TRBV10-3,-,TGTGCCATCAGTGGGGAGGGAGGCGCCGTGGATAAAGGGAAATTCTACGAGCAGTACTTC,CAISGEGGAVDKGKFYEQYF
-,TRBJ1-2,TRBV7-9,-,TGTGCCAGCACACCTAACTATGGCTACACCTTC,CASTPNYGYTF